This TCR beta chain stems from a study of PD-1 blockade in classical Hodgkin lymphoma (dated by TCRdb to the early 2020s). Describing the broader study: Nivolumab dosing was 3 mg/kg intravenously every 2 weeks, continuing until either disease progression or unacceptable toxicity. To define a peripheral blood immune signature of response to PD-1 blockade in classical Hodgkin lymphoma, the study combined TCR beta sequencing with CyTOF.

Genomic DNA was extracted with the Qiagen DNeasy kit from unsorted PBMCs and from negatively selected CD4+ and CD8+ fractions. Using primers that anneal to V and J segments, immunoSEQ multiplex PCR amplified the TCR beta CDR3 regions. A synthetic immune receptor repertoire was used to minimize amplification bias, and any residual bias was removed computationally once sequencing was done. Under the source paper's analysis protocol: Custom Python scripts were used to quantify repertoire diversity as the Shannon entropy index. Unsorted, CD4+ and CD8+ repertoires were analyzed separately, except in combined analyses where CD4+ and CD8+ sequences were merged in silico. A clone was considered expanded if an increase in frequency of at least 2-fold after treatment relative to C1D1 was found, and a pseudocount of 0.5 was applied to clones undetected at baseline. Clones with 0 or 1 copy at C1D1 were defined as singleton clones, while clones with 2 or more copies were defined as non-singleton clones. By matching protein sequences in sorted samples from the same patient, clones expanded in unsorted samples were annotated as CD4+, CD8+ or unknown. Wilcoxon tests on paired samples were used to test changes in diversity from C1D1 to C4D1. TCRdb provides this immuneACCESS table in a form limited to in-frame rearrangements. Some clones are lacking; in checked studies, under half of them reflect an unresolved V gene, and why the rest are absent is not known. For V, J and clone size, that table is used; D and trimming come from the DNA. The sample includes about 90,000 clones, with about 90% observed a single time. In total, the top ten clones hold approximately 2.5% of the sample.

The investigation overall reported the following: A significant rise by C4D1 was seen in CD4+ but not CD8+ TCR diversity (p=0.0027 vs p=0.16), with the rise being most apparent in complete responders (p=0.02). Baseline diversity similar to that of newly diagnosed patients was observed in trial patients achieving complete response, whereas significantly lower diversity was observed in partial responders and progressors. Lower diversity was seen in patients whose nivolumab began less than 1 year after ASCT, and these patients were left out of later analyses so that immune reconstitution would not confound the results. Baseline TCR diversity was reported to be lower in newly diagnosed patients than in healthy donors and to be lower still in relapsed/refractory patients. The study covered only a single clinical trial cohort, and the causes of the repertoire differences, possibly disease activity or prior therapy, were still not defined.

Counted from cysteine to phenylalanine, this CDR3 has 14 amino acids. Only CDR3 DNA remains: 42 bases, in frame from the first base. Taken from the germline V gene (reference sequence), the CDR1 and CDR2 loops are SSHAT and FNYEAQ. Note on this clone: There is no known antigen for this receptor. Its ends do not fully match the called genes, so a read error is possible.

The sample's time point label, decoded: cycle 2 day 1 (C2D1) of nivolumab. Relapse after autologous stem cell transplantation had occurred in all trial patients, and cohorts A, B and C were distinguished by prior brentuximab vedotin exposure. The trial cohort included 50 to 70 patients with relapsed/refractory classical Hodgkin lymphoma, and each patient had a best overall response of complete response, partial response or progressive disease. Trial patients were treated with single-agent nivolumab in the multi-cohort phase II CheckMate 205 trial. An independent review committee assessed best overall response using the 2007 International Working Group response criteria. Trial PBMCs were collected immediately before nivolumab initiation (C1D1) and during therapy at cycle 2 day 1 and cycle 4 day 1. Peripheral blood was collected in 8 mL Vacutainer Cell Preparation Tubes, from which PBMCs were isolated by centrifugation and then cryopreserved.

The TCR sequence derives from a human donor with classical Hodgkin lymphoma. The material sequenced was peripheral blood mononuclear cells (PBMCs), taken before the second cycle of nivolumab. The chain is made from TRBV7-7 and TRBJ2-2; a stretch of 8 junction bases matches TRBD1. Read as DNA, the sequence is TGTGCTAGCAGCCCGGAAGCAGGGGGCCGGGAGCTGTTTTTT. Its protein is CASSPEAGGRELFF.